This T cell receptor (beta chain) was sequenced in a study of T cell clusters in autoimmune cytopenias. Study-wide background: A median age of around 59 years and mean of approximately 51 years characterized healthy donor controls.

The CDR3 contains 15 residues. CDR1 is MNHEY, CDR2 SMNVEV, per germline (reference sequence). Roughly 40,000 genome equivalents of blood DNA were amplified for TRB. TRB was amplified by touch-down multiplex PCR, primer pools A and B combined. TCRdb reprocessed the multiplex PCR reads and reports one entry per CDR3 protein, with no DNA. This sample's table reports about 5,100 distinct CDR3 sequences. Separately, the same data were catalogued under a study of T cell repertoires in aging, cancer and after chemotherapy.

Material: peripheral blood. The chain joins TRBV27 to TRBJ1-5; TCRdb names TRBD1, which stays unverified in the absence of DNA. The sequence derives from a human donor in good health. The CDR3 loop is CASRAGIISNQPQHF.